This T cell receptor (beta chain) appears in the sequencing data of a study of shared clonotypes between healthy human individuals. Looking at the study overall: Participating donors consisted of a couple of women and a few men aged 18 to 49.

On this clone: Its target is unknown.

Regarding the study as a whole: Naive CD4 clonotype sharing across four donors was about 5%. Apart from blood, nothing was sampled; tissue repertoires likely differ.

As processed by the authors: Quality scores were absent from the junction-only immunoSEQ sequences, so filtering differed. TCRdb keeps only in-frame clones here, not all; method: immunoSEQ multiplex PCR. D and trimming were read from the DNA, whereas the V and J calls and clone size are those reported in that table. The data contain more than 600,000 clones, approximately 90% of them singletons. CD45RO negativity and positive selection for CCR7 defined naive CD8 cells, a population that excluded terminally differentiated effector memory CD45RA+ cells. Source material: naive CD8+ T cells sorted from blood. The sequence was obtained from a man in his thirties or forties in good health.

The CDR3 protein is CASSLGKYTASSYNEQFF. The CDR3 DNA is TGTGCCAGCAGCTTAGGTAAATACACCGCCAGCTCCTACAATGAGCAGTTCTTC. The chain couples TRBV11-2 to TRBJ2-1; D gene ambiguous. The CDR3 runs to 18 residues. Trimming took 1 base from V and 0 from J, leaving 16 bases between them. CDR1 SGHAT and CDR2 FQNNGV come from the germline V gene. The full variable domain, its missing parts supplied by reference TRBV11-2 and TRBJ2-1, is EAGVAQSPRYKIIEKRQSVAFWCNPISGHATLYWYQQILGQGPKLLIQFQNNGVVDDSQLPKDRFSAERLKGVDSTLKIQPAKLEDSAVYLCASSLGKYTASSYNEQFFGPGTRLTVL.